These 21 T cell receptor beta chains were sequenced from one sample in a study of blood T cell repertoires in COVID-19. Method: immunoSEQ multiplex PCR; TCRdb's copy keeps in-frame clones and lacks some. The sample has roughly 250,000 clones, approximately 83% seen once. Specimen: PBMCs or T cells enriched from blood (not recorded which). These receptors all stem from a woman in her thirties or forties who had been exposed to COVID-19.

The CDR3 sequence is CASSLGQGGDEKLFF. CDR3 nucleotide sequence: TGTGCCAGTAGCCTCGGACAGGGCGGTGATGAAAAACTGTTTTTT. This chain links TRBV19 with TRBJ1-4; 8 bases are shared with TRBD1. This CDR3 is built from 15 residues. J lost 6 bases, V lost 6 bases, and 9 bases had no gene match. Germline V gene sequence: CDR1 LNHDA, CDR2 SQIVND (reference sequence).

CDR3 protein: CASSEAGTGGYPDQPQHF. The CDR3 coding sequence is TGTGCCAGCAGTGAAGCGGGAACCGGGGGGTATCCCGATCAGCCCCAGCATTTT. The chain joins TRBV6-1 to TRBJ1-5; TRBD1 might be the D (5 bases). The germline V and J ends were trimmed by 0 bases and 5 bases, with 20 bases remaining between them. This CDR3 contains 18 residues. Germline CDR1 reads MNHNS; CDR2 reads SASEGT.

This chain uses TRBV14 with TRBJ1-1, with a possible D match to TRBD1 (5 bases). V was trimmed by 4 bases and J by 1 base, leaving 7 bases between them. There are 13 residues in the CDR3. Germline CDR1 SGHDN, CDR2 FVKESK. The CDR3 nucleotides read TGTGCCAGCAGCCGGGACTCGAACACTGAAGCTTTCTTT. Its translation: CASSRDSNTEAFF.

V is TRBV6-5 and J is TRBJ1-1, with 7 bases lining up with TRBD1. Germline CDR1 and CDR2: MNHEY and SVGAGI. This CDR3 comprises 12 residues. Germline trimming cut 6 bases from V and 9 bases from J; bases unmatched to any gene: 7. The CDR3 coding sequence is TGTGCCAGCAGGTTAGACAGGGTTCAAGCTTTCTTT. Translated, it gives CASRLDRVQAFF.

The chain employs TRBV6-5 and TRBJ2-2, with 9 bases matching TRBD2. Germline CDR1 is MNHEY and CDR2 is SVGAGI. With V trimmed by 6 bases and J by 5 bases, 4 bases remained unmatched. The CDR3 spans 14 residues. CDR3 residues: CASSSLAGTGELFF. The CDR3 nucleotides read TGTGCCAGCAGCTCCCTAGCGGGGACCGGGGAGCTGTTTTTT.

The CDR3 loop is CASSLDGTGQETQYF. CDR3 nucleotide sequence: TGTGCCAGCAGCTTAGATGGGACAGGTCAAGAGACCCAGTACTTC. V gene TRBV11-3 combines with J gene TRBJ2-5, with TRBD1 identical over 8 bases. Germline CDR1 is SGHNT and CDR2 is YENEEA. CDR3 length: 15 residues. V lost 0 bases to trimming and J lost 2 bases; unmatched junction nucleotides: 2.

This chain links TRBV18 with TRBJ1-1; TRBD1 is a possible D gene (5 bases). V lost 6 bases to trimming and J lost 0 bases, with 11 bases between them. The CDR3 length is 14 residues. The germline CDR1 and CDR2 sequences are KGHSH and LQKENI. DNA for the CDR3: TGTGCCAGCTCGGGGGGAGCAATGAACACTGAAGCTTTCTTT. Translated: CASSGGAMNTEAFF.

The rearrangement joins TRBV7-6 to TRBJ1-6; 8 nucleotides align to TRBD1. The junction had 5 bases not matched to a gene; V was cut back by 5 bases and J by 8 bases. Germline CDR1 and CDR2: SGHVS and FNYEAQ. The CDR3 contains 14 residues. This CDR3 reads CASSRGRGHSPLHF. The CDR3 coding sequence is TGTGCCAGCAGCCGGGGCAGGGGGCATTCACCCCTCCACTTT.

J is TRBJ1-5 and V is TRBV27; D ambiguous. V shed 6 bases and J shed 6 bases, with 9 bases lying between them. Germline CDR1 reads MNHEY; CDR2 reads SMNVEV (reference sequence). The CDR3 loop spans 12 amino acids. CDR3 bases: TGTGCCAGCAGAAGCCCTGGTCAGCCCCAGCATTTT. It codes for CASRSPGQPQHF.

The rearrangement uses TRBV2 and TRBJ2-7, with 7 bases identical to TRBD1. Trimming took 0 bases from V and 3 from J; bases not matched to a gene: 5. The V gene's germline CDR1 is SNHLY and CDR2 FYNNEI. The CDR3 is made up of 15 amino acids. Here the CDR3 DNA reads TGTGCCAGCAGTGAAGCTGGACAGGAGTACTACGAGCAGTACTTC. Translating gives CASSEAGQEYYEQYF.

This chain joins TRBV6-5 and TRBJ2-7; D is perhaps TRBD1 (5 bases). The V end was cut by 2 bases, the J end by 1 base, with 12 bases between. The germline V gene has CDR1 MNHEY and CDR2 SVGAGI. This CDR3 is 15 amino acids long. The CDR3 coding sequence is TGTGCCAGCAGTTACGGTGCAGGGTCTTCCTACGAGCAGTACTTC. As protein: CASSYGAGSSYEQYF.

This chain joins TRBV4-2 and TRBJ2-3; D might be TRBD2 (5 bases). The CDR3 is made up of 16 amino acids. The ends were cut back, 2 bases at V and 0 bases at J, with 12 bases in the middle. Germline values: CDR1 LGHNA, CDR2 YNFKEQ. The CDR3 region is CASSQKGGSSTDTQYF. The CDR3 DNA sequence: TGTGCCAGCAGCCAAAAGGGCGGGTCTAGCACAGATACGCAGTATTTT.

This clone turned up a few times. This sequence joins TRBV2 and TRBJ2-3, with 9 nucleotides matching TRBD2. The CDR3 has 15 residues. CDR1 and CDR2 (germline): SNHLY, FYNNEI. With 7 bases clipped from V and 0 bases from J, the junction kept 5 bases outside the gene matches. The CDR3 loop is CASNPAGGSTDTQYF. In DNA, the CDR3 is TGTGCCAGCAATCCGGCGGGGGGGAGCACAGATACGCAGTATTTT.

The chain uses TRBV5-1 and TRBJ1-2; the match to TRBD1 covers 10 bases. V was clipped by 5 bases and J by 5 bases; unmatched bases: 9. The CDR3 has 15 amino acids. CDR1 and CDR2 from the germline V gene are SGHRS and YFSETQ. CDR3 bases: TGCGCCAGCAGTCATGACAGGGGGCTGGGGTATGGCTACACCTTC. Translated, it gives CASSHDRGLGYGYTF. Combining the CDR3 with reference TRBV5-1 and TRBJ1-2 gives the whole variable domain KAGVTQTPRYLIKTRGQQVTLSCSPISGHRSVSWYQQTPGQGLQFLFEYFSETQRNKGNFPGRFSGRQFSNSRSEMNVSTLELGDSALYLCASSHDRGLGYGYTFGSGTRLTVV.

The chain uses TRBV30 and TRBJ1-6; unclear D gene. CDR3 length: 16 residues. Germline CDR1 GTSNPN, CDR2 SVGIG (reference sequence). V gave up 5 bases and J gave up 7 bases, with 21 bases separating them. CDR3 loop: CAWGNGADSPNSPLHF. The CDR3, as DNA: TGTGCCTGGGGAAACGGTGCGGACTCCCCCAATTCACCCCTCCACTTT.

V gene TRBV19 combines with J gene TRBJ1-1, with D unclear. CDR3 size: 13 residues. The V end was cut by 1 base, the J end by 8 bases, with 11 bases between. Germline CDR1 is LNHDA and CDR2 is SQIVND (reference sequence). The CDR3 DNA sequence: TGTGCCAGTAGTATAGGAGGATCGGGAGAAGCTTTCTTT. This gives the protein CASSIGGSGEAFF.

The chain joins TRBV27 to TRBJ1-2, with 9 bases aligning to TRBD1. This CDR3 contains 16 residues. J gave up 4 bases and V 0 bases, and 6 bases lay outside the gene matches. Germline V CDR1 and CDR2: MNHEY, SMNVEV (reference sequence). CDR3 sequence: CASSLSGTGHGYGYTF. CDR3 nucleotide sequence: TGTGCCAGCAGTTTATCGGGGACAGGGCATGGCTATGGCTACACCTTC.

This chain joins TRBV5-4 and TRBJ1-2, with TRBD1 matching over 7 bases. This CDR3 spans 16 amino acids. Germline loops: CDR1 SGHNT, CDR2 YYREEE (reference sequence). V shed 0 bases, J shed 2 bases, and the junction held 7 bases outside the gene matches. The CDR3 sequence: CASSLAGQLGNYGYTF. CDR3 DNA: TGTGCCAGCAGCTTGGCGGGACAGTTGGGAAACTATGGCTACACCTTC. Drawing the rest from reference TRBV5-4 and TRBJ1-2, the complete variable domain is ETGVTQSPTHLIKTRGQQVTLRCSSQSGHNTVSWYQQALGQGPQFIFQYYREEENGRGNFPPRFSGLQFPNYSSELNVNALELDDSALYLCASSLAGQLGNYGYTFGSGTRLTVV.

This clone came up once. V gene TRBV4-2 combines with J gene TRBJ1-1; 8 positions agree with TRBD1. V shed 5 bases and J 2 bases; nucleotides not matched to a gene: 1. Germline V CDR1 and CDR2: LGHNA, YNFKEQ. This CDR3 is built from 13 residues. The CDR3 loop is CASSDRGNTEAFF. The CDR3 nucleotides are TGTGCCAGCAGCGACAGGGGTAACACTGAAGCTTTCTTT.

The CDR3 protein is CASSPPISSYNEQFF. As DNA, the CDR3 is TGTGCCAGCAGCCCGCCTATTAGCTCCTACAATGAGCAGTTCTTC. The rearrangement links TRBV5-5 to TRBJ2-1; D is uncertain. CDR3 length equals 15 residues. Trimming pared 4 bases from V and 0 bases from J, leaving 11 bases between. Germline V gene sequence: CDR1 SGHKS, CDR2 YYEKEE (reference sequence).

The V and J genes are TRBV19 and TRBJ1-3; 7 bases map to TRBD1. Losses at the gene ends were 5 bases for V and 7 bases for J; bases not matched to a gene: 8. Germline CDR1 and CDR2: LNHDA and SQIVND (reference sequence). The CDR3 runs to 14 residues. CDR3 sequence: CASSPRQGWNTIYF. DNA of the CDR3: TGTGCCAGTAGTCCCCGACAGGGTTGGAACACCATATATTTT.